Following are 7 T cell receptor beta chains from one sample sequenced in a study of blood T cell repertoires in COVID-19. The protocol was immunoSEQ multiplex PCR, while the TCRdb copy is restricted to in-frame clones and leaves out a portion. Of about half a million clones detected, approximately 85% appear once; the ten largest clones hold 3.2%. Sequencing was carried out using peripheral blood. All receptors derive from a human donor in a cohort sampled during active COVID-19.

This rearrangement joins TRBV19 to TRBJ1-2; TRBD1 agrees at 8 bases. The CDR3 spans 15 residues. Trimming at V came to 4 bases and at J to 6 bases, leaving 10 bases not matched to a gene. CDR1 and CDR2 from the germline V gene are LNHDA and SQIVND (reference sequence). DNA of the CDR3: TGTGCCAGTAGTACCCGGAAACAGGGGGGCCATGGCTACACCTTC. It is translated as CASSTRKQGGHGYTF.

The chain uses TRBV19 and TRBJ1-2; D is uncertain. Germline V gene lookup returns CDR1 LNHDA and CDR2 SQIVND (reference sequence). Trimming shortened V by 11 bases and J by 8 bases, and 6 bases separated the two germline ends. This CDR3 spans 8 amino acids. DNA for the CDR3: TGTGCCTCCGAGGGCTACACCTTC. It translates to CASEGYTF.

The chain employs TRBV6-2 or TRBV6-3 and TRBJ2-5; 9 bases are a match to TRBD1. Germline V gene data show CDR1 as MNHEY and CDR2 as SVGEGT. The CDR3 sequence is 18 residues long. V was clipped by 2 bases and J by 4 bases; unmatched bases: 14. DNA for the CDR3: TGTGCCAGCAGTTACCTGGGGCAGACAGGGGGTAGGACAGAGACCCAGTACTTC. It is translated as CASSYLGQTGGRTETQYF.

In its sample, this clone was seen a few times. This rearrangement joins TRBV5-1 to TRBJ1-6; 8 nucleotides align to TRBD1. CDR3 length: 14 residues. V was pared by 3 bases and J by 8 bases, with 4 bases of the junction left unmatched. Germline CDR1 SGHRS, CDR2 YFSETQ. The CDR3 protein is CASSSGQGYSPLHF. In DNA, the CDR3 is TGCGCCAGCAGCTCCGGACAGGGTTATTCACCCCTCCACTTT.

V and J are TRBV29-1 and TRBJ1-5; 8 bases agree with TRBD1. V lost 4 bases and J lost 4; bases outside the gene matches: 6. The CDR3 length is 14 residues. Germline values: CDR1 SQVTM, CDR2 ANQGSEA. The chain's CDR3 is CSVVMTGANQPQHF. CDR3 nucleotide sequence: TGCAGCGTTGTTATGACAGGGGCTAATCAGCCCCAGCATTTT.

The rearrangement uses TRBV6-5 and TRBJ2-2, with 9 bases lining up with TRBD2. CDR3 length: 15 residues. The germline V gene has CDR1 MNHEY and CDR2 SVGAGI. J gave up 4 bases and V 6 bases, and 6 bases lay outside the gene matches. CDR3 loop: CASRATSGFTGELFF. The CDR3 nucleotides read TGTGCCAGCAGGGCGACTAGCGGATTCACCGGGGAGCTGTTTTTT.

CDR3 coding DNA: TGTGCCAGCAGCACGGACAGCCTGAGAGGCTACACCTTC. It translates to CASSTDSLRGYTF. The chain uses TRBV3-1 (or the pseudogene TRBV3-2) and TRBJ1-2, with TRBD1 as a possible D gene (6 bases). The germline gives CDR1 LGHDT, CDR2 YNNKEL (reference sequence). V shed 5 bases and J shed 8 bases, with 15 bases lying between them. This CDR3 is 13 amino acids long.